These T cell receptor beta chains were read from a single sample in a study of T cell clusters in autoimmune cytopenias. From its re-call of the multiplex PCR reads, TCRdb lists each CDR3 protein once, without DNA. Recorded for this sample: several hundred distinct CDR3 sequences. These same records also appear under a second study, on T cell repertoires in aging, cancer and after chemotherapy.

Sequencing was done on a sample of peripheral blood. These receptor sequences come from a human donor with chronic lymphocytic leukemia. Each CDR3 is given with its conserved first and last residue. Where a row states a size, it is once, few, many or the class of an expanded clone; other rows omit it.

clone_size j_call v_call cdr3_aa
medium-sized TRBJ1-3 TRBV11-3 CASSPRGSSGNTIYF
medium-sized TRBJ1-2 TRBV6-1 CASSTLTGESHNYGYTF
large TRBJ2-5 TRBV6-5 CASSYSLAGGQETQYF
NA TRBJ1-1 TRBV9 CASSVDGQSNTEAFF
NA TRBJ1-4 TRBV6-5 CASSLLGGNRATNEKLFF
medium-sized TRBJ2-7 TRBV20-1 CSASRQGAIYEQYF
medium-sized TRBJ2-3 TRBV2 CASTDRGRVPTDTQYF
NA TRBJ1-1 TRBV11-2 CASSGPQGSNLNTEAFF
medium-sized TRBJ2-5 TRBV5-1 CASSTDTSFETQYF
NA TRBJ2-1 TRBV6-4 CASSPGTSGDYNEQFF
NA TRBJ1-1 TRBV6-5 CASSFRQGAGYTEAFF
large TRBJ2-3 TRBV6-1 CASSERSGRTDTQYF
medium-sized TRBJ2-1 TRBV20-1 CSASPGGPSSYNEQFF
NA TRBJ2-2 TRBV5-6 CASSPRDRGYTGELFF
medium-sized TRBJ1-4 TRBV12-3/TRBV12-4 CASSLTGIDEKLFF
NA TRBJ1-2 TRBV19 CASSIVGQSYTF
large TRBJ2-5 TRBV7-6 CASSLALGQGRSETQYF
large TRBJ2-2 TRBV5-1 CASSLLLSGDTGELFF
NA TRBJ1-1 TRBV28 CASTLAHTEAFF
large TRBJ2-3 TRBV7-2 CASSSGGRDTDTQYF
hyperexpanded TRBJ2-3 TRBV15 CATSRLGVDTQYF
NA TRBJ2-1 TRBV5-4 CASSGAPGNEQFF
NA TRBJ1-6 TRBV6-5 CASSYRTGGFSPLHF
large TRBJ1-1 TRBV19 CASSFMNTEAFF
large TRBJ2-2 TRBV7-2 CASSLGPGPGELFF
medium-sized TRBJ2-5 TRBV7-3 CASSFGEGETQYF
large TRBJ2-2 TRBV20-1 CSARDLLTGGPNTGELFF
large TRBJ2-1 TRBV5-5 CARDKSSYNEQFF
large TRBJ1-6 TRBV5-5 CASSQSGSSYNSPLHF
NA TRBJ2-7 TRBV5-6 CASSSEGGRGEQYF
medium-sized TRBJ1-2 TRBV7-3 CASSTDRGNSYTF
NA TRBJ2-2 TRBV12-3/TRBV12-4 CASIPGQGNTGELFF
large TRBJ2-5 TRBV7-9 CASSLQGVQETQYF
large TRBJ1-4 TRBV7-2 CASSLRASTNEKLFF
large TRBJ2-2 TRBV19 CASSIWSDAGELFF
large TRBJ2-6 TRBV15 CATSSVFRTGANVLTF
medium-sized TRBJ1-1 TRBV6-1 CASSEAHFQGTEAFF
large TRBJ2-1 TRBV5-4 CASSFQRGRANEQFF
medium-sized TRBJ2-5 TRBV7-9 CASSRTRSWETQYF
medium-sized TRBJ1-4 TRBV7-2 CASSLVGPTNEKLFF
NA TRBJ2-7 TRBV15 CATSRVDRGQSEQYF
large TRBJ1-2 TRBV12-3/TRBV12-4 CASSYRGQVYGYTF
medium-sized TRBJ1-2 TRBV20-1 CSAIQGLGYGYTF
medium-sized TRBJ2-5 TRBV7-9 CASSFRTSGGQETQYF
NA TRBJ2-1 TRBV11-2 CASSLYGGAQSGEQFF
NA TRBJ2-7 TRBV7-2 CASSLSGVYEQYF
NA TRBJ1-2 TRBV28 CASRDNYGYTF
NA TRBJ1-6 TRBV6-5 CASRPGSRNSPLHF
medium-sized TRBJ1-6 TRBV20-1 CSASPRTGSNSPLHF
large TRBJ1-2 TRBV18 CASSGTGLEGYTF
NA TRBJ2-1 TRBV18 CASSPPGQYNEQFF
large TRBJ2-2 TRBV12-3/TRBV12-4 CASSLRGSNTGELFF